This T cell receptor (beta chain) is from a study of blood T cell repertoires in COVID-19. In the study overall: Donors in the United States, Italy and Spain gave samples during acute or convalescent COVID-19. Sources were T cells, B-cell-depleted T cells, or PBMCs; the material itself was cDNA or gDNA.

Study processing details: It was from reference gene primer amplification that nucleated cell counts were estimated. The assay was immunoSEQ multiplex PCR, and TCRdb's table has in-frame clones only and misses some. The V and J calls and clone size come from that table; D and trimming were worked out from the DNA. The table records roughly 290,000 clones, 85% of them present only once. This CDR3 is 14 amino acids long. Deletions cut 7 bases from V and 0 bases from J, with 13 bases between. In germline, CDR1 is SNHLY, CDR2 FYNNEI. Input material: peripheral blood. The receptor was isolated from a woman aged 45 to 65 with active or convalescent COVID-19. The chain is built from TRBV2 and TRBJ2-7; maybe TRBD1 (6 bases). The CDR3 loop is CASTPWDTSYEQYF. As DNA, the CDR3 is TGTGCCAGCACCCCGTGGGACACCTCCTACGAGCAGTACTTC.